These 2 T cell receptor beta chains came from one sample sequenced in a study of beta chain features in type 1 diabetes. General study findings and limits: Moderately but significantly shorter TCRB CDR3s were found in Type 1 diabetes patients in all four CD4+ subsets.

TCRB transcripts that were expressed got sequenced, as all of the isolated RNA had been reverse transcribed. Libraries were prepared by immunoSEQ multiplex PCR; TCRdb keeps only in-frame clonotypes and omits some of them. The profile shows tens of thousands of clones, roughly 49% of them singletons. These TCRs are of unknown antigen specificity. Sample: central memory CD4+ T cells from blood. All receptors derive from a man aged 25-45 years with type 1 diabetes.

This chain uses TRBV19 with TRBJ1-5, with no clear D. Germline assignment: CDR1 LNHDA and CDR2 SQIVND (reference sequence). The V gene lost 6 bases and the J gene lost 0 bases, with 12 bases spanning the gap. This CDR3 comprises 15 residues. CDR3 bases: TGTGCCAGTAGCTGGTCCCTCTATAGCAATCAGCCCCAGCATTTT. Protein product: CASSWSLYSNQPQHF.

The CDR3, as DNA: TGCGCCAGCAGCTTGTCCCTAGCGGGATACAATGAGCAGTTCTTC. Amino acids: CASSLSLAGYNEQFF. The gene calls are TRBV5-1 and TRBJ2-1; TRBD2 matches at 9 bases. With 1 base clipped from V and 4 bases from J, the junction kept 3 bases outside the gene matches. Germline V gene lookup returns CDR1 SGHRS and CDR2 YFSETQ. The CDR3 spans 15 residues.